The 17 T cell receptor beta chains below all came from one sample that was sequenced in a study of T-cell memory formation after mild COVID-19. TCRdb fed the 5' RACE reads into MiXCR, producing one record per CDR3 protein. The data show about 150,000 distinct CDR3 sequences, about 15% seen once. Sequencing input: PBMCs or a T cell subset sorted from them (not recorded which). The receptors here all came from an adult woman who had mild COVID-19 (a few samples of this study predate the infection). Cell type and time point are not known.

The chain combines TRBV27 with TRBJ2-7; 7 bases align to TRBD1. Trimming at V came to 6 bases and at J to 4 bases, leaving 18 bases not matched to a gene. Germline assignment: CDR1 MNHEY and CDR2 SMNVEV (reference sequence). The CDR3 spans 17 residues. The CDR3: CASSSPLRQGMGYEQYF. CDR3 DNA sequence: TGTGCCAGCAGCTCTCCCCTCCGACAGGGTATGGGGTACGAGCAGTACTTC.

In DNA form, the CDR3 reads TGCAGCGTTGAAGTTACAGGGGGCAATGAGCAGTTCTTC. It translates to CSVEVTGGNEQFF. This chain joins TRBV29-1 and TRBJ2-1; 8 bases agree with TRBD1. The CDR3 loop spans 13 amino acids. CDR1 and CDR2 from the germline V gene are SQVTM and ANQGSEA. The trim removed 1 base at V and 6 bases at J, leaving 2 bases unmatched.

J is TRBJ1-6 and V is TRBV5-5; TRBD1 might be the D (6 bases). The germline gives CDR1 SGHKS, CDR2 YYEKEE (reference sequence). The CDR3 is 15 amino acids. V dropped 0 bases and J dropped 6 bases, with 10 bases sitting between them. The CDR3 sequence: CASSLDGTPNSPLHF. CDR3 in DNA: TGTGCCAGCAGCTTGGATGGGACACCTAATTCACCCCTCCACTTT.

The sample holds a few counts of this clonotype. The J gene is TRBJ2-5, the V gene TRBV21-1; whether TRBD1, the table's D call, matches the DNA was not checked. TRBV21-1 is reported as a pseudogene. There are 12 residues in the CDR3. CDR3 sequence: CARNGQGETQYF. CDR3 nucleotide sequence: TGTGCCAGGAACGGACAGGGCGAGACCCAGTACTTC.

The V gene is TRBV20-1, the J gene TRBJ2-5; possibly TRBD1 for D (6 bases). Germline V CDR1 and CDR2: DFQATT, SNEGSKA (reference sequence). V was clipped by 5 bases and J by 5 bases, with 30 bases between them. This CDR3 is built from 18 residues. The CDR3 DNA is TGCAGTGCTGTAATACTATTCTTGACAGGCGGGCTAGGGGAGACCCAGTACTTC. Amino acid sequence: CSAVILFLTGGLGETQYF.

V gene TRBV3-1 combines with J gene TRBJ2-2, with D possibly TRBD1 on 6 matching bases. The V end lost 8 bases, the J end lost 7 bases, and 17 bases lay between the germline ends. CDR3 length: 14 residues. The germline V gene encodes CDR1 LGHDT and CDR2 YNNKEL (reference sequence). CDR3 residues: CASPPRPGVGELFF. The CDR3 DNA sequence: TGTGCCAGCCCCCCCCGCCCAGGGGTCGGGGAGCTGTTTTTT.

This clonotype was found once. The chain carries TRBV12-3 or TRBV12-4 and TRBJ1-6; D is ambiguous. This CDR3 contains 12 residues. V lost 6 bases to trimming and J lost 11 bases, with 11 bases between them. The CDR3 coding sequence is TGTGCCAGCAGCCCGGTCCCGACACCCCTCCACTTT. The encoded protein is CASSPVPTPLHF.

In this sample, this clonotype turned up a few times. The chain carries TRBV5-1 and TRBJ2-5; a weak D match, TRBD2 (6 bases). Germline lookup yields CDR1 SGHRS and CDR2 YFSETQ. CDR3 length: 13 amino acids. V lost 5 bases, J lost 4 bases, and 12 bases lay in between. CDR3 DNA sequence: TGCGCCAGCAGATGGGGGGATCGAGAGACCCAGTACTTC. As protein: CASRWGDRETQYF.

This clonotype appeared a single time. The rearrangement links TRBV5-1 to TRBJ2-6, with 11 nucleotides matching TRBD2. V trimming: 7 bases; J trimming: 1 base; junction bases outside the gene matches: 1. The CDR3 loop spans 15 amino acids. Germline lookup yields CDR1 SGHRS and CDR2 YFSETQ. The CDR3 coding sequence is TGCGCCAGCCGACTAGCGGGGTCTGGGGCCAACGTCCTGACTTTC. Translating it yields CASRLAGSGANVLTF. The full variable domain, rest sourced from reference TRBV5-1 and TRBJ2-6, is KAGVTQTPRYLIKTRGQQVTLSCSPISGHRSVSWYQQTPGQGLQFLFEYFSETQRNKGNFPGRFSGRQFSNSRSEMNVSTLELGDSALYLCASRLAGSGANVLTFGAGSRLTVL.

The chain links TRBV20-1 to TRBJ2-1; D is possibly TRBD2 (5 bases). V lost 6 bases to trimming and J lost 8 bases, with 11 bases between them. The CDR3 totals 11 residues. Germline V gene data show CDR1 as DFQATT and CDR2 as SNEGSKA (reference sequence). The CDR3 DNA reads TGCAGTGCAACGACTAAGGATGAGCAGTTCTTC. As protein: CSATTKDEQFF.

Only a few counts were recorded for this clonotype. V usage is TRBV18 and J usage is TRBJ2-5; D ambiguous. Germline assignment: CDR1 KGHSH and CDR2 LQKENI. There are 15 residues in the CDR3. Trimming removed 0 bases from V and 0 bases from J, with 8 bases in between. The CDR3 loop is CASSPPQIDQETQYF. Written as DNA, the CDR3 is TGTGCCAGCTCACCACCCCAGATTGACCAAGAGACCCAGTACTTC.

Only a few counts were recorded for this clonotype. The chain links TRBV4-2 to TRBJ2-7, with D hard to call. The germline CDR1 and CDR2 sequences are LGHNA and YNFKEQ. Trimming stripped 1 base from V and 6 bases from J, with 10 bases between. The CDR3 runs 13 residues. CDR3 loop: CASSQGAQGEQYF. The CDR3 DNA reads TGTGCCAGCAGCCAAGGGGCTCAAGGCGAGCAGTACTTC.

The chain uses TRBV6-6 and TRBJ2-5; 14 positions match TRBD2. CDR1 and CDR2 from the germline V gene are MNHNY and SVGAGI (reference sequence). This CDR3 contains 16 residues. Trimming took 2 bases from V and 1 from J; bases not matched to a gene: 0. The CDR3 spells CASSYGTSGGQETQYF. The DNA for the CDR3 is TGTGCCAGCAGTTACGGGACTAGCGGGGGCCAAGAGACCCAGTACTTC.

This sequence joins TRBV30 and TRBJ2-5; 8 nucleotides line up with TRBD2. The junction had 26 bases not matched to a gene; V was cut back by 6 bases and J by 2 bases. There are 20 residues in the CDR3. Germline V CDR1 and CDR2: GTSNPN, SVGIG (reference sequence). The CDR3 DNA reads TGTGCCTGTCACCCTAGGGATATAAGCGGGAGATCCGATCTTCAAGAGACCCAGTACTTC. This sequence encodes CACHPRDISGRSDLQETQYF. The full variable domain, completed using reference TRBV30 and TRBJ2-5, is SQTIHQWPATLVQPVGSPLSLECTVEGTSNPNLYWYRQAAGRGLQLLFYSVGIGQISSEVPQNLSASRPQDRQFILSSKKLLLSDSGFYLCACHPRDISGRSDLQETQYFGPGTRLLVL.

Only a few counts were recorded for this clonotype. This sequence joins TRBV5-1 and TRBJ2-1, with D possibly being TRBD1 or TRBD2 (5 bases each). V lost 0 bases and J lost 3, with 13 bases in between. The length of the CDR3 is 16 residues. In germline, CDR1 is SGHRS, CDR2 YFSETQ. The CDR3: CASSLGGSNFYNEQFF. CDR3 coding DNA: TGCGCCAGCAGCTTGGGGGGGTCCAACTTCTACAATGAGCAGTTCTTC.

This sequence joins TRBV4-1 and TRBJ1-1, with 7 bases aligning to TRBD1. The CDR3 consists of 15 residues. Germline CDR1 reads MGHRA; CDR2 reads YSYEKL. The junction had 1 base not matched to a gene; V was cut back by 0 bases and J by 0 bases. The CDR3 loop is CASSQEGTVNTEAFF. CDR3 nucleotide sequence: TGCGCCAGCAGCCAAGAGGGGACAGTGAACACTGAAGCTTTCTTT.

The chain is built from TRBV11-2 and TRBJ2-4; unclear D gene. The CDR3 is 15 residues long. From germline, CDR1 is SGHAT and CDR2 FQNNGV. With 5 bases removed from V and 5 bases from J, the gap between germline ends came to 16 bases. The CDR3 nucleotides read TGTGCCAGCAGCCCACCATCGGCTTACGAAAACATTCAGTACTTC. This encodes CASSPPSAYENIQYF.